The rows below give T cell receptor beta chains drawn from one sample of a study of human T cells and chemical hapten exposure. TCRdb recomputed calls from the RACE reads with MiXCR, one row per CDR3 protein. The sample lists around 200,000 distinct CDR3 sequences; about 31% were seen once. The specimen comprised whole blood, sampled in connection with sensitization to the hapten diphenylcyclopropenone (DPC). Every receptor here comes from a woman in her 30s with alopecia areata. Some clones in this sample may be carry-over from other donors' samples. Each CDR3 is given with its conserved first and last residue. D genes are given only for firm matches. The size field is filled for only some rows; it gives once, few, many or a size class.

D,size,J,V,DNA,CDR3
NA,once,TRBJ2-1,TRBV24-1,TGTACCACCAGTGATCCAAACAATGAGCAGTTCTTC,CTTSDPNNEQFF
TRBD2,few,TRBJ2-1,TRBV7-2,TGTGCCAGCAGCTTTGGACTAGCGGGGAACAATGAGCAGTTCTTC,CASSFGLAGNNEQFF
NA,few,TRBJ2-2,TRBV5-1,TGCGCCAGCAGCCCTACTAGCTACACCGGGGAGCTGTTTTTT,CASSPTSYTGELFF
TRBD1,few,TRBJ1-1,TRBV15,TGTGCCACCAGTAGAAGCGGGCAGGGGGCAGGCACTGAAGCTTTCTTT,CATSRSGQGAGTEAFF
NA,few,TRBJ2-1,TRBV29-1,TGCAGCGTCGATACAGGGCAGGGGAATGAGCAGTTCTTC,CSVDTGQGNEQFF
NA,NA,TRBJ2-1,TRBV19,TGTGCCAGTAGGCCGGGCCTCAGCTCCTACAATGAGCAGTTCTTC,CASRPGLSSYNEQFF
TRBD1,few,TRBJ1-2,TRBV5-1,TGCGCCAGCAGCTTGGGTTCGGACAGGAGGGTCTATGGCTACACCTTC,CASSLGSDRRVYGYTF
NA,NA,TRBJ2-2,TRBV5-1,TGCGCCAGCAGCCGTCCCGAGGGAAACACCGGGGAGCTGTTTTTT,CASSRPEGNTGELFF
NA,few,TRBJ1-1,TRBV28,TGTGCCAGCAGTCCGTCGGGGAGTGCGGACACTGAAGCTTTCTTT,CASSPSGSADTEAFF
NA,NA,TRBJ2-1,TRBV4-3,TGCGCCAGCAGCCAAGATACAATATACAATGAGCAGTTCTTC,CASSQDTIYNEQFF
NA,NA,TRBJ2-3,TRBV4-3,TGCGCCAGCAGCCAAGGGAGGGGGGCTAGCACAGATACGCAGTATTTT,CASSQGRGASTDTQYF
NA,few,TRBJ2-7,TRBV5-6,TGTGCCAGCAGTTCGTTCAGCTACGAGCAGTACTTC,CASSSFSYEQYF
NA,NA,TRBJ2-7,TRBV20-1,TGCAGTGTCAGCCCACTTGACCACGAGCAGTACTTC,CSVSPLDHEQYF
TRBD2,NA,TRBJ2-5,TRBV9,TGTGCCAGCAGCGTAGCGGCGGGGGAGCGAGGGACCCAGTACTTC,CASSVAAGERGTQYF
TRBD2,NA,TRBJ2-1,TRBV6-5,TGTGCCAGCAGTCGTAGCGGGAGGACCCACAATGAGCAGTTCTTC,CASSRSGRTHNEQFF
TRBD2,NA,TRBJ2-7,TRBV7-9,TGTGCCAGCAGCGGAAGGACTAGCGGGAGAAGCTCCTACGAGCAGTACTTC,CASSGRTSGRSSYEQYF
TRBD2,NA,TRBJ2-5,TRBV7-2,TGTGCCAGCAGCTTACTAGCGGGGGGGCTAGAGACCCAGTACTTC,CASSLLAGGLETQYF
NA,NA,TRBJ2-5,TRBV28,TGTGCCAGCAGTTTCGGGTCGGCGACAGAGACCCAGTACTTC,CASSFGSATETQYF
TRBD1,NA,TRBJ1-3,TRBV28,TGTGCCAGCAGTTCCTCCGGGACAGCTGGAAACACCATATATTTT,CASSSSGTAGNTIYF
TRBD2,NA,TRBJ2-3,TRBV7-2,TGTGCCAGCAGCTCCGACGGACTAGCGGTACTTAGCACAGATACGCAGTATTTT,CASSSDGLAVLSTDTQYF
NA,few,TRBJ1-1,TRBV6-5,TGTGCCAGCAGCCGTGCCCTTCTGAACACTGAAGCTTTCTTT,CASSRALLNTEAFF
TRBD1,NA,TRBJ1-4,TRBV12-3/TRBV12-4,TGTGCCAGCAGTCAAGACAGGGGTCCCACTAATGAAAAACTGTTTTTT,CASSQDRGPTNEKLFF
NA,few,TRBJ2-3,TRBV11-3,TGTGCCAGCAGCCACGGGACTGTCAGCACAGATACGCAGTATTTT,CASSHGTVSTDTQYF
NA,few,TRBJ2-7,TRBV6-5,TGTGCCAGCAGTTACCGAACAGGGAGCACCTACGAGCAGTACTTC,CASSYRTGSTYEQYF
NA,few,TRBJ1-2,TRBV6-5,TGTGCCAGCAGTTACTTCCAGGGCGGGGGCTACACCTTC,CASSYFQGGGYTF
TRBD2,NA,TRBJ2-7,TRBV2,TGTGCTACCCGGGGGGGGTCCTACGAGCAGTACTTC,CATRGGSYEQYF
TRBD2,few,TRBJ2-1,TRBV11-1,TGTGCCAGCAGCTCGACGAAGGGACTAGCGGACAATGAGCAGTTCTTC,CASSSTKGLADNEQFF
NA,few,TRBJ2-7,TRBV6-2/TRBV6-3,TGTGCCAGCAGGGAGTTCAGCTACGAGCAGTACTTC,CASREFSYEQYF
TRBD1,few,TRBJ2-7,TRBV28,TGTGCCAGCAGTTCCATACACCGGGACAGCTCCTACGAGCAGTACTTC,CASSSIHRDSSYEQYF
NA,few,TRBJ2-5,TRBV5-1,TGCGCCAGCAGCCCAGCCGGGACCGGAAAAGAGACCCAGTACTTC,CASSPAGTGKETQYF
TRBD1,NA,TRBJ1-4,TRBV27,TGTGCCAGCAGTTCCCAGGGGGCGGGAATCGAAAAACTGTTTTTT,CASSSQGAGIEKLFF
NA,few,TRBJ2-1,TRBV25-1,TGTGCCAGCAGTGATGGGGGGGGGCTCGAGCAGTTCTTC,CASSDGGGLEQFF
NA,NA,TRBJ1-1,TRBV5-1,TGCGCCAGCAGCCCGGGCACTGAAGCTTTCTTT,CASSPGTEAFF
TRBD1,NA,TRBJ1-5,TRBV15,TGTGCCACCAGCAGGACCGACAGGGGGGATCTTGGCAATCAGCCCCAGCATTTT,CATSRTDRGDLGNQPQHF
TRBD2,NA,TRBJ2-7,TRBV28,TGTGCCAGCGGCCCGGGGGGGACCTACGAGCAGTACTTC,CASGPGGTYEQYF
NA,few,TRBJ2-1,TRBV9,TGTGCCAGCAGCGTAGATCGCAGAGGCCTATACAATGAGCAGTTCTTC,CASSVDRRGLYNEQFF